These 15 T cell receptor beta chains were sequenced from one sample in a study of vaccination and CD4 T cells after COVID-19. Stated treatment: roughly 10-day PBMC culture with coronavirus spike peptide pools or control peptides (ViraFEST assay). An Oncomine TCR Beta short-read assay was used to sequence the DNA from cultured CD4+ T cells. TCRdb itself ran the PCR reads through MiXCR, one entry per CDR3 protein. The sample contains around 20,000 distinct CDR3 sequences, roughly 60% of which appear only once. For these receptors, no antigen is known. This material consisted of CD4+ T cells from blood, cultured in vitro, taken before SARS-CoV-2 vaccination. The receptors come from a human donor who had recovered from COVID-19.

J is TRBJ1-6 and V is TRBV6-1; 10 bases are shared with TRBD1. Germline loops: CDR1 MNHNS, CDR2 SASEGT. The J segment lost 0 bases and the V segment lost 6 bases, leaving 8 bases of the junction unmatched. The length of the CDR3 is 18 residues. CDR3 protein: CASRQTGGWSSYNSPLHF. The CDR3 bases are TGTGCCAGCAGACAGACAGGGGGCTGGAGCTCCTATAATTCACCCCTCCACTTT.

The chain is built from TRBV20-1 and TRBJ1-6, with D possibly matching TRBD1 (6 bases). The CDR3 runs 15 residues. Trimming removed 3 bases from V and 2 bases from J, with 11 bases in between. Germline V gene sequence: CDR1 DFQATT, CDR2 SNEGSKA (reference sequence). The chain's CDR3 is CSASGGGPYNSPLHF. CDR3 nucleotide sequence: TGCAGTGCTAGTGGCGGGGGCCCCTATAATTCACCCCTCCACTTT.

This chain links TRBV7-3 with TRBJ2-7, with 13 bases matching TRBD2. The CDR3 has 15 residues. Germline lookup yields CDR1 SGHTA and CDR2 FQGTGA. V trimming: 5 bases; J trimming: 2 bases; junction bases outside the gene matches: 3. The CDR3 nucleotides are TGTGCCAGCAGCCTACTAGCGGGAGGGCCCTACGAGCAGTACTTC. Protein sequence: CASSLLAGGPYEQYF.

This clonotype was seen once. The chain combines TRBV6-1 with TRBJ2-1; 7 nucleotides line up with TRBD2. V was clipped by 6 bases and J by 1 base; unmatched bases: 6. This CDR3 spans 15 amino acids. Germline-derived CDR1 and CDR2 are MNHNS and SASEGT. The CDR3 sequence is CASRDQRGSYNEQFF. CDR3 bases: TGTGCCAGCAGAGACCAGCGGGGTTCCTACAATGAGCAGTTCTTC.

The chain joins TRBV28 to TRBJ2-3, with D possibly being TRBD1 (7 bases). CDR1 and CDR2 from the germline V gene are MDHEN and SYDVKM. Trimming cost V 3 bases and J 8 bases, with 18 bases left between them. This CDR3 contains 15 residues. CDR3 coding DNA: TGTGCCAGCAGTTTGCCGGGACTCTCAGGGGGTACGCAGTATTTT. Translated, it gives CASSLPGLSGGTQYF.

V and J are TRBV20-1 and TRBJ2-7; D is undetermined. Trimming pared 0 bases from V and 5 bases from J, leaving 8 bases between. CDR3 length equals 12 residues. The germline V gene has CDR1 DFQATT and CDR2 SNEGSKA (reference sequence). Here the CDR3 reads CSAREGFDEQYF. CDR3 nucleotides: TGCAGTGCTAGAGAAGGGTTCGACGAGCAGTACTTC.

By sample share, this clonotype is medium-sized. The chain recombines TRBV15 with TRBJ1-2; tentative D call: TRBD1 (5 bases). The CDR3 totals 14 residues. CDR1 and CDR2 from the germline V gene are LNHNV and YYDKDF (reference sequence). V shed 0 bases and J shed 6 bases, with 11 bases lying between them. The CDR3 DNA is TGTGCCACCAGCAGAGATTTAGGAGGGGATGGCTACACCTTC. Translation: CATSRDLGGDGYTF.

The rearrangement uses TRBV20-1 and TRBJ2-5, with D uncertain. V gave up 6 bases and J gave up 5 bases, with 10 bases separating them. This CDR3 has 11 amino acids. Germline V CDR1 and CDR2: DFQATT, SNEGSKA (reference sequence). DNA of the CDR3: TGCAGTGCCACCCTCGGGGAGACCCAGTACTTC. Its translation: CSATLGETQYF.

The J gene is TRBJ2-2, the V gene TRBV20-1; TRBD1 aligns across 8 bases. Germline V gives CDR1 DFQATT, CDR2 SNEGSKA (reference sequence). The CDR3 has 14 amino acids. V shed 3 bases and J 6 bases; nucleotides not matched to a gene: 6. The CDR3 loop is CSARGQVFPGELFF. The DNA for the CDR3 is TGCAGTGCTAGGGGACAGGTTTTCCCCGGGGAGCTGTTTTTT.

The chain carries TRBV7-9 and TRBJ1-1; 9 positions match TRBD1. The CDR3 loop spans 14 amino acids. The J segment lost 4 bases and the V segment lost 5 bases, leaving 5 bases of the junction unmatched. The germline V gene encodes CDR1 SEHNR and CDR2 FQNEAQ (reference sequence). The CDR3 DNA is TGTGCCAGCAGCCTCGGACAGGGGAGCACTGAAGCTTTCTTT. Amino acids: CASSLGQGSTEAFF.

The chain joins TRBV5-1 to TRBJ2-1; maybe TRBD1 (6 bases). The CDR3 covers 13 residues. V lost 4 bases and J 7 bases, leaving 12 bases between the germline ends. The V gene's germline CDR1 is SGHRS and CDR2 YFSETQ. The DNA of the CDR3 is TGCGCCAGCAGCCTTGGGACATCAAATGAGCAGTTCTTC. Translating it yields CASSLGTSNEQFF. Full variable domain (rest looked up from reference TRBV5-1 and TRBJ2-1): KAGVTQTPRYLIKTRGQQVTLSCSPISGHRSVSWYQQTPGQGLQFLFEYFSETQRNKGNFPGRFSGRQFSNSRSEMNVSTLELGDSALYLCASSLGTSNEQFFGPGTRLTVL.

The V call is TRBV19, the J call TRBJ1-5, with D perhaps matching TRBD1 (6 bases). CDR3 length: 15 amino acids. Germline CDR1 is LNHDA and CDR2 is SQIVND (reference sequence). Trimming pared 4 bases from V and 2 bases from J, leaving 12 bases between. CDR3 coding DNA: TGTGCCAGTAGTACCCGGTCAGGGGGCAATCAGCCCCAGCATTTT. Residues: CASSTRSGGNQPQHF.

The chain uses TRBV20-1 and TRBJ2-1, with 7 positions matching TRBD2. Germline V CDR1 and CDR2: DFQATT, SNEGSKA (reference sequence). This CDR3 has 14 amino acids. V lost 5 bases to trimming and J lost 9 bases; unmatched junction nucleotides: 13. The CDR3 DNA reads TGCAGTGCTGAGGGCAGGGAGGGTCGTGGTGAGCAGTTCTTC. This encodes CSAEGREGRGEQFF.

This clonotype was observed a few times. The J gene is TRBJ2-7, the V gene TRBV27; 11 bases are a match to TRBD2. Germline lookup yields CDR1 MNHEY and CDR2 SMNVEV (reference sequence). The CDR3 length is 14 residues. V shed 7 bases, J shed 2 bases, and the junction held 4 bases outside the gene matches. This CDR3 is CASKGLAGPYEQYF. The CDR3, as DNA: TGTGCCAGCAAAGGACTAGCGGGCCCCTACGAGCAGTACTTC.

The table lists this clonotype with a count of one. The V and J genes are TRBV20-1 and TRBJ2-7; 10 bases align to TRBD2. There are 14 residues in the CDR3. V lost 6 bases, J lost 4 bases, and 9 bases stayed unmatched. Germline CDR1 is DFQATT and CDR2 is SNEGSKA (reference sequence). CDR3 coding DNA: TGCAGTGCCCTACCCCAAGCGGGAGGGTACGAGCAGTACTTC. Encoded protein: CSALPQAGGYEQYF.